The clone carrying this TCR beta chain appeared a few times. Its antigen is still unknown. This sample is drawn from a study of CD8 T cells in ankylosing spondylitis. Regarding the study as a whole: Disease-linked clones were reportedly significantly enriched in matched ankylosing spondylitis synovial fluid. Apparently characteristic of ankylosing spondylitis blood was a TCR beta motif (eight highly homologous variants). Clones linked with disease were CD8+ and fairly uncommon in the peripheral blood.

Scientists made TCR beta libraries using quantitative 5'-RACE with molecular barcodes. TCRdb ran MiXCR on the 5' RACE reads and lists one entry per CDR3 protein. This table holds around 890,000 distinct CDR3 sequences, around 11% found once. The source of this sequence is a male donor with ankylosing spondylitis. Sequencing used blood, either unsorted or a sorted T cell fraction (not recorded which).

The CDR3 bases are TGCGCCAGCAGCTTGATTAGTCAGAACACTGAAGCTTTCTTT. It encodes CASSLISQNTEAFF. V and J are TRBV5-1 and TRBJ1-1; D gene ambiguous. The CDR3 is 14 residues long. V was shortened by 1 base and J by 1 base, with 8 bases between the two germline ends. Germline V gene data show CDR1 as SGHRS and CDR2 as YFSETQ. Together with reference TRBV5-1 and TRBJ1-1, the CDR3 gives the full variable domain: KAGVTQTPRYLIKTRGQQVTLSCSPISGHRSVSWYQQTPGQGLQFLFEYFSETQRNKGNFPGRFSGRQFSNSRSEMNVSTLELGDSALYLCASSLISQNTEAFFGQGTRLTVV.